A selection of T cell receptor beta chains follows, all from one sample in a study of response to subunit inactivated influenza vaccine. TCRdb called the RT-PCR reads again in MiXCR, with one record for every CDR3 protein. The data hold about 520,000 distinct CDR3 sequences, with 6% to 9% observed a single time. Sequencing used PBMCs from blood, obtained roughly 24 months after vaccination. These receptors were obtained from a man aged 50 to 69 who received an inactivated influenza vaccine. The CDR3 runs from the conserved cysteine through the conserved F or W. The order of the fields is CDR3 protein, CDR3 DNA, D gene, V gene, J gene, clone size. The D gene is left open where the match is weak. The listing skips clone size in some rows; elsewhere it reads once, few, many or a size class.

CASSLAAGGRKAEAFF	TGTGCCAGCAGCTTGGCGGCAGGGGGCAGGAAGGCTGAAGCTTTCTTT	TRBD1	TRBV5-6	TRBJ1-1	.
CASSPNEITGELFF	TGTGCCAGCAGCCCCAATGAGATCACCGGGGAGCTGTTTTTT	.	TRBV6-2/TRBV6-3	TRBJ2-2	few
CASTRNEKLFF	TGTGCCAGCACACGTAATGAAAAACTGTTTTTT	.	TRBV2	TRBJ1-4	many
CASSFSDRSYEQYF	TGTGCCAGCAGTTTCTCAGACAGGTCCTACGAGCAGTACTTC	.	TRBV12-3/TRBV12-4	TRBJ2-7	many
CASSQKGRSEAFF	TGTGCCAGCAGTCAGAAGGGGCGTTCTGAAGCTTTCTTT	.	TRBV27	TRBJ1-1	.
CASSLGGAEKLFF	TGTGCCAGCAGCTTAGGGGGAGCGGAAAAACTGTTTTTT	.	TRBV7-9	TRBJ1-4	few
CASSLFGGKETQYF	TGTGCCAGCAGTTTGTTCGGAGGAAAAGAGACCCAGTACTTC	.	TRBV12-3/TRBV12-4	TRBJ2-5	many
CASSQAVTRGLDTQYF	TGCGCCAGCAGCCAAGCGGTGACTAGGGGATTAGATACGCAGTATTTT	.	TRBV4-1	TRBJ2-3	many
CASSFLIAGYSGNEQFF	TGTGCCAGCAGCTTCCTTATAGCGGGGTACTCGGGCAATGAGCAGTTCTTC	TRBD2	TRBV7-6	TRBJ2-1	.
CASRGDSHNSPLHF	TGTGCCAGCAGGGGGGACAGTCACAATTCACCCCTCCACTTT	TRBD1	TRBV12-3/TRBV12-4	TRBJ1-6	few
CASSPLPLGTSPYNEQFF	TGTGCCAGCAGTCCCCTCCCTCTGGGGACTAGCCCTTACAATGAGCAGTTCTTC	TRBD2	TRBV6-2/TRBV6-3	TRBJ2-1	few
CASSFVTGNQETQYF	TGTGCCAGCAGTTTCGTGACAGGGAACCAAGAGACCCAGTACTTC	TRBD1	TRBV12-3/TRBV12-4	TRBJ2-5	many
CASSVDGKNSPLHF	TGTGCCAGCAGTGTCGACGGGAAAAATTCACCCCTCCACTTT	.	TRBV6-1	TRBJ1-6	few
CSARDRGRGSNQPQRF	TGCAGTGCTCGAGACAGGGGGCGCGGGAGCAATCAGCCCCAGCGTTTT	TRBD1	TRBV20-1	TRBJ1-5	.
CASSLDFSHETQYF	TGTGCCAGCAGCTTGGACTTTTCTCACGAGACCCAGTACTTC	.	TRBV11-2	TRBJ2-5	many
CSARSDLGYTF	TGCAGTGCTAGATCGGATTTAGGCTACACCTTC	.	TRBV20-1	TRBJ1-2	many
CASSQVIVQGASYEQYF	TGTGCCAGCAGCCAAGTAATAGTACAGGGGGCGTCCTACGAGCAGTACTTC	TRBD1	TRBV4-2	TRBJ2-7	.
CASSYAYNEQFF	TGCGCCAGTTCTTACGCATACAATGAGCAGTTCTTC	.	TRBV5-1	TRBJ2-1	few
CASSWGPRYEQYF	TGTGCCAGCAGTTGGGGACCGCGATACGAGCAGTACTTC	.	TRBV28	TRBJ2-7	many
CSARDLLTGELFF	TGCAGTGCTAGAGATCTTTTGACCGGGGAGCTGTTTTTT	.	TRBV20-1	TRBJ2-2	many
CASSFGQGEQFF	TGCGCCAGCAGCTTCGGACAGGGTGAGCAGTTCTTC	TRBD1	TRBV5-1	TRBJ2-1	few
CASSLERGEQYF	TGTGCCAGCAGCTTAGAGAGGGGGGAGCAGTACTTC	.	TRBV7-9	TRBJ2-7	many
CASAGYMNTEAFF	TGTGCCAGCGCAGGTTACATGAACACTGAAGCTTTCTTT	.	TRBV3-1	TRBJ1-1	few
CASSLALRLAGSSYEQYF	TGTGCCAGCAGCTTAGCGCTTCGACTAGCGGGGAGCTCCTACGAGCAGTACTTC	TRBD2	TRBV11-1	TRBJ2-7	many
CASSHGGRSQPQHF	TGTGCCAGCAGTCACGGGGGGCGAAGTCAGCCCCAGCATTTT	.	TRBV27	TRBJ1-5	.
CSAAQQGSTDTQYF	TGCAGCGCGGCCCAGCAGGGGAGCACAGATACGCAGTATTTT	.	TRBV29-1	TRBJ2-3	.
CASSMTGVYEQYF	TGTGCCAGCAGTATGACAGGGGTCTACGAGCAGTACTTC	TRBD1	TRBV6-1	TRBJ2-7	.
CASSHLQGHGETQYF	TGTGCCAGCAGTCACCTTCAGGGCCATGGGGAGACCCAGTACTTC	.	TRBV6-5	TRBJ2-5	.
CASSQTGVTNEQYF	TGTGCCAGCAGCCAGACAGGGGTAACGAACGAGCAGTACTTC	TRBD1	TRBV5-6	TRBJ2-7	.
CASSLLRTDTQYF	TGTGCCAGCAGCTTACTCCGCACAGATACGCAGTATTTT	.	TRBV7-2	TRBJ2-3	many
CASSLGGAPYEQYF	TGCGCCAGCAGCTTGGGCGGGGCCCCCTACGAGCAGTACTTC	.	TRBV5-1	TRBJ2-7	many
CASSSTANGSPLHF	TGTGCCAGCAGCTCTACAGCCAACGGTTCACCCCTCCACTTT	.	TRBV7-9	TRBJ1-6	many
CASRPGSRGNQPQHF	TGTGCCAGCAGACCAGGGAGTAGAGGCAATCAGCCCCAGCATTTT	.	TRBV7-2	TRBJ1-5	few
CASSADRTYNSPLHF	TGTGCCAGCAGTGCCGACAGGACTTATAATTCACCCCTCCACTTT	.	TRBV6-1	TRBJ1-6	.
CSVEGRGRGANEQFF	TGCAGCGTTGAAGGGAGAGGGAGGGGGGCTAATGAGCAGTTCTTC	.	TRBV29-1	TRBJ2-1	.
CSARPTSGVEQYF	TGCAGTGCTAGGCCGACTTCAGGGGTCGAGCAGTACTTC	.	TRBV20-1	TRBJ2-7	few
CASSLSGSPSLYNEQFF	TGTGCCAGCAGCTTAAGCGGGAGCCCGAGTCTTTACAATGAGCAGTTCTTC	TRBD2	TRBV7-3	TRBJ2-1	.
CSVGDRAGGYTF	TGCAGCGTTGGGGACAGGGCAGGGGGCTACACCTTC	TRBD1	TRBV29-1	TRBJ1-2	many
CASSQDGYQPQHF	TGTGCCAGCAGCCAAGACGGATATCAGCCCCAGCATTTT	.	TRBV7-9	TRBJ1-5	many
CSVRLVYEQYF	TGCAGCGTTCGACTGGTCTACGAGCAGTACTTC	.	TRBV29-1	TRBJ2-7	few
CATSGLGQGAYNEQFF	TGTGCCACCAGTGGCCTCGGACAGGGGGCCTACAATGAGCAGTTCTTC	TRBD1	TRBV24-1	TRBJ2-1	few
CASSLRGSSTDTQYF	TGCGCCAGCAGCTTGCGAGGATCCAGCACAGATACGCAGTATTTT	.	TRBV5-1	TRBJ2-3	many
CSILRQGNTGELFF	TGCAGCATTCTAAGACAGGGAAACACCGGGGAGCTGTTTTTT	TRBD1	TRBV29-1	TRBJ2-2	many
CASRLSNNQPQHF	TGTGCCAGCAGGCTTTCTAACAATCAGCCCCAGCATTTT	.	TRBV7-8	TRBJ1-5	few
CASSPWEQYF	TGTGCCAGCAGCCCTTGGGAGCAGTACTTC	.	TRBV7-3	TRBJ2-7	.
CSALTDRNTEAFF	TGCAGTGCCTTGACAGATCGGAACACTGAAGCTTTCTTT	.	TRBV20-1	TRBJ1-1	.
CASSPINQQGADYGYTF	TGTGCCAGCAGCCCAATCAATCAACAGGGGGCGGACTATGGCTACACCTTC	TRBD1	TRBV11-2	TRBJ1-2	many
CASSPPGQGRGNEQFF	TGTGCCAGCAGCCCTCCTGGACAGGGTCGAGGCAATGAGCAGTTCTTC	TRBD1	TRBV7-9	TRBJ2-1	.
CSAITGTNSYNEQFF	TGCAGTGCTATAACTGGGACTAACTCCTACAATGAGCAGTTCTTC	TRBD2	TRBV20-1	TRBJ2-1	few
CASTQVRPETQYF	TGTGCCAGCACCCAGGTACGGCCAGAGACCCAGTACTTC	.	TRBV28	TRBJ2-5	.
CAGSFAGDTQYF	TGTGCCGGCAGTTTTGCTGGAGATACGCAGTATTTT	.	TRBV12-3/TRBV12-4	TRBJ2-3	.
CASSWTGGEQETQYF	TGTGCCAGCAGCTGGACAGGGGGAGAACAAGAGACCCAGTACTTC	TRBD1	TRBV2	TRBJ2-5	many
CASSLALAGFYNEQFF	TGTGCCAGCAGTTTAGCCCTAGCGGGGTTCTACAATGAGCAGTTCTTC	TRBD2	TRBV12-3/TRBV12-4	TRBJ2-1	many